This TCR beta chain was retrieved from a study of T cell responses to AZD1222 COVID-19 vaccine. Trimming took off 2 bases at V and 0 bases at J, with 5 bases between the two ends. Germline V lookup: CDR1 SNHLY, CDR2 FYNNEI. The CDR3 is made up of 13 amino acids. The table came from immunoSEQ multiplex PCR; TCRdb's copy has only in-frame clones and leaves some out. The top ten hold around 1.9% of the sample, which has about 130,000 clones, around 92% seen once. This clonotype originated in an adult in good health. J is TRBJ2-7 and V is TRBV2; unclear D gene. The sample was peripheral blood, taken on day 0 of AZD1222 vaccination. CDR3 DNA: TGTGCCAGCAGTGAAACAAGCTCCTACGAGCAGTACTTC. Protein product: CASSETSSYEQYF. Drawing the rest from reference TRBV2 and TRBJ2-7, the complete variable domain is EPEVTQTPSHQVTQMGQEVILRCVPISNHLYFYWYRQILGQKVEFLVSFYNNEISEKSEIFDDQFSVERPDGSNFTLKIRSTKLEDSAMYFCASSETSSYEQYFGPGTRLTVT.